Each of the 7 T cell receptor beta chains below was sequenced from the same sample in a study of shared clonotypes between healthy human individuals. Data came from immunoSEQ multiplex PCR; TCRdb stores just in-frame clones and leaves some out. The sample lists about 1.5 million clones, 98% occurring once. The sequenced material came from naive CD4+ T cells sorted from blood. Stated subset: CD45RA+ positively selected. Source of these receptors: a man aged 30-40 years in good health.

Comment on this clone: This same CDR3 is encoded by further DNA sequences in the sample. The chain has TRBV18 and TRBJ1-1; D not resolved. Trimming took off 5 bases at V and 5 bases at J, with 6 bases between the two ends. The CDR3 contains 11 residues. Germline values: CDR1 KGHSH, CDR2 LQKENI. The CDR3 here is CASSSGTEAFF. The CDR3 DNA reads TGTGCCAGCTCATCCGGGACTGAAGCTTTCTTT. The full variable domain, with the rest looked up from reference TRBV18 and TRBJ1-1, is NAGVMQNPRHLVRRRGQEARLRCSPMKGHSHVYWYRQLPEEGLKFMVYLQKENIIDESGMPKERFSAEFPKEGPSILRIQQVVRGDSAAYFCASSSGTEAFFGQGTRLTVV.

This sequence joins TRBV9 and TRBJ2-1; 13 nucleotides line up with TRBD2. This CDR3 has 13 amino acids. The V segment lost 7 bases and the J segment 7 bases; nucleotides outside the gene matches: 2. From germline, CDR1 is SGDLS and CDR2 YYNGEE. CDR3 coding DNA: TGTGCCAGCGGACTAGCGGGAGCAAATGAGCAGTTCTTC. It specifies CASGLAGANEQFF.

This clone appeared once. The genes are TRBV5-1 and TRBJ1-2; D may be TRBD1 (5 bases). Trimming removed 0 bases at V and 6 bases at J, with 12 bases between. This CDR3 region has 14 residues. Germline V gene lookup returns CDR1 SGHRS and CDR2 YFSETQ. The CDR3 coding sequence is TGCGCCAGCAGCTTGGCGGACGCAGGGAATGGCTACACCTTC. This gives the protein CASSLADAGNGYTF.

V is TRBV7-2 and J is TRBJ2-1; 12 nucleotides align to TRBD2. V gave up 4 bases and J gave up 8 bases; unmatched junction bases: 9. The CDR3 runs to 16 residues. Per germline, CDR1 SGHTA and CDR2 FQGNSA. CDR3 nucleotides: TGTGCCAGCAGCTCCCCCCGGACTAGCGGGAACTATGAGCAGTTCTTC. Residues: CASSSPRTSGNYEQFF. Combining the CDR3 with reference TRBV7-2 and TRBJ2-1 gives the whole variable domain GAGVSQSPSNKVTEKGKDVELRCDPISGHTALYWYRQSLGQGLEFLIYFQGNSAPDKSGLPSDRFSAERTGGSVSTLTIQRTQQEDSAVYLCASSSPRTSGNYEQFFGPGTRLTVL.

The rearrangement uses TRBV5-6 and TRBJ1-5; D is unresolved. Trimming removed 3 bases at V and 0 bases at J, with 13 bases between. The CDR3 consists of 16 residues. Germline V CDR1 and CDR2: SGHDT, YYEEEE. CDR3 loop: CASSSQNFDSNQPQHF. Here the CDR3 DNA reads TGTGCCAGCAGCTCCCAGAATTTCGATAGCAATCAGCCCCAGCATTTT. The full variable domain, in which reference TRBV5-6 and TRBJ1-5 provide the parts outside the CDR3, is DAGVTQSPTHLIKTRGQQVTLRCSPKSGHDTVSWYQQALGQGPQFIFQYYEEEERQRGNFPDRFSGHQFPNYSSELNVNALLLGDSALYLCASSSQNFDSNQPQHFGDGTRLSIL.

This clone was seen a single time. The V and J genes are TRBV6-5 and TRBJ2-7, with D possibly called TRBD1 or TRBD2 (5 bases each). Trimming cost V 6 bases and J 6 bases, with 15 bases left between them. The CDR3 is 13 amino acids. Germline CDR1 reads MNHEY; CDR2 reads SVGAGI. The CDR3 sequence: CASRTRQLGEQYF. CDR3 coding DNA: TGTGCCAGCAGAACTAGACAGCTTGGCGAGCAGTACTTC.

The chain joins TRBV29-1 to TRBJ2-3; 7 bases line up with TRBD1. CDR3 length: 14 residues. Trimming at V came to 5 bases and at J to 2 bases, leaving 7 bases not matched to a gene. Looked up from germline, CDR1 is SQVTM and CDR2 is ANQGSEA. The CDR3 DNA reads as TGCAGCGTTACGACAGGGACGGTCACAGATACGCAGTATTTT. As protein: CSVTTGTVTDTQYF.